The 25 T cell receptor beta chains below come from one sample, sequenced in a study of monozygotic twins with inflammatory bowel disease. TCRdb reanalyzed the 5' RACE reads and collapses them to one entry per CDR3 protein, without DNA. This sample contains hundreds of thousands of distinct CDR3 sequences. The sample consisted of blood. These receptors originate from a human donor with ulcerative colitis or Crohn's disease, or a healthy co-twin of an affected twin (not recorded which).

The chain carries TRBV29-1 and TRBJ2-1. Germline CDR1 reads SQVTM; CDR2 reads ANQGSEA. The CDR3 has 15 amino acids. This CDR3 reads CSVDDSGSSYNEQFF.

This CDR3 reads CASSGDSGNTIYF. The chain joins TRBV6-6 to TRBJ1-3. The CDR3 is 13 residues long. Germline CDR1 is MNHNY and CDR2 is SVGAGI (reference sequence).

The chain has TRBV7-2 and TRBJ1-2. The CDR3 extends over 14 amino acids. Germline V gene sequence: CDR1 SGHTA, CDR2 FQGNSA. This chain's CDR3 is CASTKVEGNYGYTF.

The V gene is TRBV7-9, the J gene TRBJ1-1; TCRdb returns TRBD1, unconfirmable since there is no DNA. The CDR3 sequence is 13 residues long. The V gene's germline CDR1 is SEHNR and CDR2 FQNEAQ (reference sequence). CDR3 region: CASSLAGADEAFF.

V usage is TRBV9 and J usage is TRBJ2-1; TCRdb outputs TRBD2, but without DNA this stays unchecked. This CDR3 is 17 amino acids long. Germline V gene sequence: CDR1 SGDLS, CDR2 YYNGEE. The CDR3 sequence: CASSVATGLAAYNEQFF.

The chain is built from TRBV3-1 and TRBJ2-3; TCRdb reports TRBD1, a call that lacks DNA to check it against. This CDR3 has 15 residues. CDR1 is LGHDT and CDR2 is YNNKEL in the germline V gene (reference sequence). CDR3: CASSQDRTGGDTQYF.

The chain is built from TRBV7-2 and TRBJ1-2; TCRdb proposes TRBD1, but this gene call is untestable without DNA. CDR1 SGHTA and CDR2 FQGNSA come from the germline V gene. The length of the CDR3 is 12 residues. CDR3 in amino acids: CASSSQGYGYTF.

The chain couples TRBV7-8 to TRBJ2-7; the TCRdb call, TRBD2, lacks DNA for checking. The CDR3 is 15 amino acids. Per germline, CDR1 SGHVS and CDR2 FQNEAQ. CDR3 sequence: CASSLEAGVSYEQYF. Combining the CDR3 with reference TRBV7-8 and TRBJ2-7 gives the whole variable domain GAGVSQSPRYKVAKRGQDVALRCDPISGHVSLFWYQQALGQGPEFLTYFQNEAQLDKSGLPSDRFFAERPEGSVSTLKIQRTQQEDSAVYLCASSLEAGVSYEQYFGPGTRLTVT.

J is TRBJ1-5 and V is TRBV2. Germline CDR1 and CDR2: SNHLY and FYNNEI. CDR3 size: 12 residues. CDR3: CASSVSPEPQHF. Using reference TRBV2 and TRBJ1-5 for the parts outside the CDR3, the full variable domain is EPEVTQTPSHQVTQMGQEVILRCVPISNHLYFYWYRQILGQKVEFLVSFYNNEISEKSEIFDDQFSVERPDGSNFTLKIRSTKLEDSAMYFCASSVSPEPQHFGDGTRLSIL.

This chain uses TRBV18 with TRBJ2-7; the TCRdb D gene call, TRBD1, has no DNA to confirm it. The CDR3 loop spans 14 amino acids. Looked up from germline, CDR1 is KGHSH and CDR2 is LQKENI. This CDR3 reads CASSPQPGTYEQYF.

The V gene is TRBV20-1, the J gene TRBJ2-1; TCRdb's D call, TRBD1, is unchecked because there is no DNA. The length of the CDR3 is 15 residues. From germline, CDR1 is DFQATT and CDR2 SNEGSKA (reference sequence). CDR3 protein: CSVVLTTGSYNEQFF.

This sequence joins TRBV20-1 and TRBJ2-1; checking the TCRdb D call of TRBD2 is not possible without DNA. Germline V CDR1 and CDR2: DFQATT, SNEGSKA (reference sequence). This CDR3 is 16 amino acids long. CDR3 sequence: CSARMALTGSYNEQFF.

The genes are TRBV5-1 and TRBJ2-7; the D call of TRBD1 rests on TCRdb alone, since no DNA is present to check it. In germline, CDR1 is SGHRS, CDR2 YFSETQ. The CDR3 sequence is 15 residues long. The CDR3 loop reads CASSTSGTFSYEQYF.

The V call is TRBV5-1, the J call TRBJ1-3. The CDR3 is made up of 16 amino acids. Germline V gene sequence: CDR1 SGHRS, CDR2 YFSETQ. This CDR3 reads CASSLVGSLGGNTIYF.

This chain uses TRBV29-1 with TRBJ1-2; absent DNA, TCRdb's TRBD1 call cannot be checked. This CDR3 region has 14 residues. Germline V gene lookup returns CDR1 SQVTM and CDR2 ANQGSEA. The chain's CDR3 is CSVAPDSDNYGYTF.

The chain employs TRBV15 and TRBJ2-5; checking the TCRdb D call of TRBD1 is not possible without DNA. The CDR3 is 16 residues long. Germline CDR1 and CDR2: LNHNV and YYDKDF (reference sequence). The CDR3 loop reads CATSRDWDTGARTQYF.

The J gene is TRBJ1-2, the V gene TRBV20-1; TCRdb outputs TRBD1, but without DNA this stays unchecked. The CDR3 consists of 13 residues. CDR1 and CDR2 (germline): DFQATT, SNEGSKA (reference sequence). CDR3 loop: CSARAGIGGGYTF.

This chain joins TRBV5-1 and TRBJ2-7; TCRdb's D gene call, TRBD2, goes unchecked for lack of DNA. In germline, CDR1 is SGHRS, CDR2 YFSETQ. The CDR3 consists of 15 residues. This CDR3 reads CASSLVGTSAYEQYF.

V usage is TRBV11-2 and J usage is TRBJ2-3; the TCRdb call, TRBD2, lacks DNA for checking. Germline CDR1 SGHAT, CDR2 FQNNGV. This CDR3 region has 15 residues. The CDR3 region is CASSLVARYTDTQYF.

The V call is TRBV24-1, the J call TRBJ2-1; the TCRdb call, TRBD2, lacks DNA for checking. The V gene's germline CDR1 is KGHDR and CDR2 SFDVKD. The CDR3 is 13 residues long. CDR3 amino acids: CATSDFSEYEQFF.

The rearrangement joins TRBV20-1 to TRBJ2-2; TCRdb's D call, TRBD1, is unchecked because there is no DNA. CDR3 size: 13 residues. Germline V CDR1 and CDR2: DFQATT, SNEGSKA (reference sequence). CDR3: CSAREQGSGELFF.

The V and J genes are TRBV3-1 and TRBJ2-7; TCRdb lists TRBD2, though no DNA is available to test this call. The CDR3 extends over 14 amino acids. Germline V CDR1 and CDR2: LGHDT, YNNKEL (reference sequence). The CDR3 loop is CASSQAGGLYEQYF.

The gene calls are TRBV20-1 and TRBJ1-1. CDR3 size: 12 residues. The V gene's germline CDR1 is DFQATT and CDR2 SNEGSKA (reference sequence). The chain's CDR3 is CSARTVSAEAFF.

This rearrangement joins TRBV12-3 or TRBV12-4 to TRBJ1-2. CDR3 size: 12 residues. The CDR3 protein is CASSPQRGSYTF.

The V gene is TRBV30, the J gene TRBJ2-3. Germline CDR1 reads GTSNPN; CDR2 reads SVGIG (reference sequence). The CDR3 length is 12 residues. CDR3: CAWSPGTDTQYF.